The present T cell receptor beta chain was sequenced within a study of cytotoxic CD8 clonotypes in ibrutinib-treated CLL. Germline CDR1 reads MNHNS; CDR2 reads SASEGT. The CDR3 consists of 14 residues. With 0 bases removed from V and 3 bases from J, the gap between germline ends came to 9 bases. Method: immunoSEQ multiplex PCR; TCRdb's copy keeps in-frame clones and lacks some. Of approximately 120,000 clones listed, around four fifths are singletons. The specimen was PBMCs, collected after 24 months of ibrutinib treatment. This clonotype was obtained from a human donor with chronic lymphocytic leukemia. V and J are TRBV6-1 and TRBJ2-7, with D perhaps matching TRBD1 (5 bases). Here the CDR3 DNA reads TGTGCCAGCAGTGAAGCTAGACAGATCTACGAGCAGTACTTC. This translates into CASSEARQIYEQYF.